The 30 T cell receptor beta chains below all came from one sample that was sequenced in a study of T cells after yellow fever vaccination. MiXCR, applied by TCRdb to the 5' RACE reads, yields one record per CDR3 protein. The data hold over 45,000 distinct CDR3 sequences, with roughly 6.9% observed a single time. The sample was CD8+ T cells sorted from PBMCs, taken on the day of the first yellow fever vaccination. These TCRs come from a man between 18 and 29 years old who received the YFV17D yellow fever vaccine.

CDR3 DNA: TGCGCCAGCAGCCAAGATCCTGGGACCATGAACACTGAAGCTTTCTTT. This translates into CASSQDPGTMNTEAFF. The chain uses TRBV4-1 and TRBJ1-1; tentatively, D is TRBD1 (5 bases). CDR3 length: 16 residues. Germline V gene sequence: CDR1 MGHRA, CDR2 YSYEKL. V was cut by 0 bases and J by 0 bases, with 11 bases left in between.

This clonotype was detected many times. The rearrangement links TRBV27 to TRBJ2-1, with D maybe TRBD1 (6 bases). CDR3 length equals 15 residues. V was trimmed by 5 bases and J by 0 bases, leaving 11 bases between them. Germline lookup yields CDR1 MNHEY and CDR2 SMNVEV (reference sequence). CDR3 sequence: CASSMGASSYNEQFF. Here the CDR3 DNA reads TGTGCCAGCAGTATGGGGGCCAGCTCCTACAATGAGCAGTTCTTC.

This clonotype was detected only once. The chain recombines TRBV4-1 with TRBJ1-2, with TRBD1 identical over 8 bases. V gave up 1 base and J gave up 12 bases; unmatched junction bases: 13. The germline CDR1 and CDR2 sequences are MGHRA and YSYEKL. The CDR3 has 15 residues. CDR3: CASSQGSAGGDFHTF. DNA of the CDR3: TGCGCCAGCAGCCAAGGTTCGGCAGGGGGCGACTTCCACACCTTC.

Points on this clonotype: At one end the junction does not follow the germline gene, possibly because of a read error. J is TRBJ2-1 and V is TRBV4-2; perhaps TRBD2 as D (5 bases). The CDR3 sequence is 15 residues long. From germline, CDR1 is LGHNA and CDR2 YNFKEQ. The CDR3 loop reads CAISPGVRCYNEQFF. Written as DNA, the CDR3 is TGTGCCATCAGCCCCGGGGTCCGCTGCTACAATGAGCAGTTCTTC.

In its sample, this clonotype was seen many times. This chain links TRBV4-2 with TRBJ2-1; 8 bases align to TRBD2. CDR3 length: 17 amino acids. The germline CDR1 and CDR2 sequences are LGHNA and YNFKEQ. J gave up 4 bases and V 3 bases, and 11 bases lay outside the gene matches. CDR3 nucleotides: TGTGCCAGCAGCCATCAGTATCGGACTAGCTCTTACAATGAGCAGTTCTTC. The encoded protein is CASSHQYRTSSYNEQFF.

At least ten counts were recorded for this clonotype. This chain joins TRBV14 and TRBJ2-5; D remains ambiguous. Between the trimmed V and J ends, which lost 3 bases and 7 bases, there was a span of 12 bases. The CDR3 has 13 amino acids. CDR1 is SGHDN, CDR2 FVKESK, per germline. CDR3 region: CASSHPWARTQYF. CDR3 bases: TGTGCCAGCAGCCATCCTTGGGCTAGGACCCAGTACTTC.

Only a few counts were recorded for this clonotype. The rearrangement joins TRBV5-1 to TRBJ2-7, with D tentatively TRBD1 (6 bases). Germline lookup yields CDR1 SGHRS and CDR2 YFSETQ. With 4 bases removed from V and 1 base from J, the gap between germline ends came to 12 bases. This CDR3 is built from 14 residues. For the CDR3, the DNA is TGCGCCAGCAGCCCCCTCGACAGGTCCTACGAGCAGTACTTC. It yields the protein CASSPLDRSYEQYF.

This clonotype was counted only a few times. This chain joins TRBV4-1 and TRBJ1-4; 7 bases match TRBD1. Germline V gene sequence: CDR1 MGHRA, CDR2 YSYEKL. The CDR3 consists of 17 residues. V shed 1 base and J 8 bases; nucleotides not matched to a gene: 13. CDR3 bases: TGCGCCAGCAGCCAAGTGGTGACAGGGCCGAGTGGGGAAAAACTGTTTTTT. It is translated as CASSQVVTGPSGEKLFF.

This clonotype appeared a few times. The chain uses TRBV25-1 and TRBJ2-3; TRBD1 agrees at 9 bases. Germline CDR1 and CDR2: MGHDK and SYGVNS. V trimming: 5 bases; J trimming: 2 bases; junction bases outside the gene matches: 8. The CDR3 consists of 16 residues. CDR3 residues: CASSKTRDRVTDTQYF. For the CDR3, the DNA is TGTGCCAGCAGTAAAACCCGGGACAGGGTCACAGATACGCAGTATTTT.

This clonotype was found many times. V gene TRBV11-2 combines with J gene TRBJ2-2; D may match TRBD1 or TRBD2 (5 bases each). Trimming left V 4 bases short and J 4 bases short, with 10 bases between. Germline-derived CDR1 and CDR2 are SGHAT and FQNNGV. The CDR3 runs to 14 residues. The CDR3 nucleotides read TGTGCCAGCAGCTGGGACCCCTCCACCGGGGAGCTGTTTTTT. Translating gives CASSWDPSTGELFF.

This clonotype was observed many times. This rearrangement joins TRBV6-5 to TRBJ2-5; D is unresolved. The germline V gene has CDR1 MNHEY and CDR2 SVGAGI. CDR3 length equals 13 residues. V was trimmed by 4 bases and J by 2 bases, leaving 8 bases between them. CDR3 coding DNA: TGTGCCAGCAGTTTAAACAGTCAAGAGACCCAGTACTTC. Translated, it gives CASSLNSQETQYF.

The rearrangement links TRBV29-1 to TRBJ1-3; 7 nucleotides line up with TRBD1. The CDR3 sequence is 13 residues long. CDR1 is SQVTM, CDR2 ANQGSEA, per germline. V lost 7 bases and J lost 3; bases outside the gene matches: 6. In DNA form, the CDR3 reads TGCAGCGCCAGACAGGGTGTTGGAAACACCATATATTTT. Its protein is CSARQGVGNTIYF. Variable domain in full (rest from reference TRBV29-1 and TRBJ1-3): SAVISQKPSRDICQRGTSLTIQCQVDSQVTMMFWYRQQPGQSLTLIATANQGSEATYESGFVIDKFPISRPNLTFSTLTVSNMSPEDSSIYLCSARQGVGNTIYFGEGSWLTVV.

This clonotype showed up many times. The chain couples TRBV2 to TRBJ2-7; a weak D match, TRBD2 (6 bases). The CDR3 length is 14 residues. With 3 bases removed from V and 3 bases from J, the gap between germline ends came to 12 bases. The germline V gene encodes CDR1 SNHLY and CDR2 FYNNEI. CDR3 sequence: CASSDFSSDYEQYF. CDR3 coding DNA: TGTGCCAGCAGTGATTTTTCTAGCGACTACGAGCAGTACTTC.

This clonotype was observed many times. The rearrangement uses TRBV9 and TRBJ1-6; D call uncertain. The germline V gene has CDR1 SGDLS and CDR2 YYNGEE. Trimming removed 6 bases from V and 5 bases from J, with 12 bases in between. The CDR3 has 14 amino acids. In DNA, the CDR3 is TGTGCCAGCAACCACGGGAGCAATAATTCACCCCTCCACTTT. Its protein product is CASNHGSNNSPLHF.

This clonotype showed up just a few times. V gene TRBV29-1 combines with J gene TRBJ1-1; D ambiguous. Trimming cost V 3 bases and J 7 bases, with 6 bases left between them. The CDR3 extends over 10 amino acids. Per germline, CDR1 SQVTM and CDR2 ANQGSEA. CDR3 DNA: TGCAGCGTTGAGAGACGTGAAGCTTTCTTT. It codes for CSVERREAFF.

The rearrangement uses TRBV5-6 and TRBJ2-3; TRBD2 agrees at 10 bases. This CDR3 has 16 residues. Germline V gives CDR1 SGHDT, CDR2 YYEEEE. J was trimmed by 1 base and V by 0 bases; bases with no gene match: 2. In DNA, the CDR3 is TGTGCCAGCAGCTTGGATCTAGCGGGGGGCACAGATACGCAGTATTTT. Protein product: CASSLDLAGGTDTQYF.

The chain employs TRBV6-2 or TRBV6-3 and TRBJ2-7; D is unresolved. CDR3 length: 13 residues. V was clipped by 7 bases and J by 2 bases, with 12 bases between them. Germline CDR1 and CDR2: MNHEY and SVGEGT. In DNA, the CDR3 is TGTGCCAGCACAGGCCGGGCGGCCTACGAGCAGTACTTC. This sequence encodes CASTGRAAYEQYF.

The genes are TRBV19 and TRBJ1-5, with D unresolved. This CDR3 is built from 13 residues. Germline CDR1 reads LNHDA; CDR2 reads SQIVND (reference sequence). V was cut by 5 bases and J by 2 bases, with 7 bases left in between. CDR3 amino acids: CASSGGGNQPQHF. DNA of the CDR3: TGTGCCAGTAGTGGCGGCGGCAATCAGCCCCAGCATTTT. Based on the CDR3 plus reference TRBV19 and TRBJ1-5, the full variable domain is DGGITQSPKYLFRKEGQNVTLSCEQNLNHDAMYWYRQDPGQGLRLIYYSQIVNDFQKGDIAEGYSVSREKKESFPLTVTSAQKNPTAFYLCASSGGGNQPQHFGDGTRLSIL.

This clonotype occurred a few times. The V gene is TRBV4-3, the J gene TRBJ2-2; a possible D gene is TRBD2 (6 bases). V was pared by 1 base and J by 8 bases, with 14 bases between. The CDR3 is made up of 15 amino acids. Germline V gene lookup returns CDR1 LGHNA and CDR2 YSLEER. The CDR3 DNA reads as TGCGCCAGCAGCCAAGGGGGAGGCGGCTTTGGGGAGCTGTTTTTT. Its protein is CASSQGGGGFGELFF.

The chain joins TRBV11-1 to TRBJ2-3; tentatively, D is TRBD1 or TRBD2 (5 bases each). The V end was cut by 5 bases, the J end by 6 bases, with 27 bases between. This CDR3 has 18 residues. Germline CDR1 and CDR2: SGHAT and FQDESV (reference sequence). The CDR3 region is CASSPKAWTILTGDTQYF. The CDR3 DNA follows: TGTGCCAGCAGCCCTAAGGCGTGGACAATTCTAACGGGGGATACGCAGTATTTT.

With regard to this clonotype: One base away lies a much larger clone, so this may be a sequencing read error. V gene TRBV12-3 or TRBV12-4 combines with J gene TRBJ2-5, with D perhaps given as TRBD1 or TRBD2 (6 bases each). The CDR3 extends over 12 amino acids. CDR3 in amino acids: CASRGGQDTQYF. The DNA for the CDR3 is TGTGCCAGCAGGGGGGGACAAGATACCCAGTACTTC.

This clonotype appeared many times. The chain has TRBV12-3 or TRBV12-4 and TRBJ1-4, with D possibly being TRBD1 (5 bases). CDR3 length: 15 residues. The germline V and J ends were trimmed by 7 bases and 11 bases, with 23 bases remaining between them. This CDR3 reads CASNDSRDPSQKLFF. The CDR3 DNA reads as TGTGCCAGCAATGATTCCCGGGACCCATCACAGAAACTGTTTTTT.

This clonotype has just a few counts. The rearrangement uses TRBV7-6 and TRBJ2-5; D gene unclear. V shed 5 bases and J shed 1 base, with 11 bases lying between them. The CDR3 has 14 amino acids. Germline-derived CDR1 and CDR2 are SGHVS and FNYEAQ. The CDR3 region has the DNA TGTGCCAGCAGCCCGGCCGGAGTCCAAGAGACCCAGTACTTC. Its protein product is CASSPAGVQETQYF.

This clonotype was recorded many times. The chain recombines TRBV7-9 with TRBJ2-3, with D maybe TRBD2 (5 bases). The CDR3 spans 15 residues. Germline V gene sequence: CDR1 SEHNR, CDR2 FQNEAQ (reference sequence). V was shortened by 7 bases and J by 1 base, with 15 bases between the two germline ends. CDR3 sequence: CASTASSQGTDTQYF. CDR3 coding DNA: TGTGCCAGCACGGCCTCTAGCCAAGGCACAGATACGCAGTATTTT.

This clonotype was counted at least ten times. The rearrangement links TRBV10-1 to TRBJ1-2; D is possibly TRBD1 (6 bases). The CDR3 length is 16 residues. Germline V gene data show CDR1 as WNHNN and CDR2 as SYGVQD (reference sequence). Trimming left V 0 bases short and J 4 bases short, with 15 bases between. CDR3 sequence reads: CASSESVQGVGYGYTF. The CDR3 nucleotides read TGCGCCAGCAGTGAGTCGGTACAGGGAGTTGGCTATGGCTACACCTTC.

This clonotype was seen at least ten times. The chain carries TRBV9 and TRBJ1-1; a weak D match, TRBD1 (5 bases). The CDR3 contains 15 residues. The V gene lost 0 bases and the J gene lost 1 base, with 10 bases spanning the gap. Germline CDR1 and CDR2: SGDLS and YYNGEE. CDR3 region: CASSVDGGGNTEAFF. CDR3 sequence (DNA): TGTGCCAGCAGCGTAGATGGGGGGGGGAACACTGAAGCTTTCTTT. The variable domain in full, completed from reference TRBV9 and TRBJ1-1, reads DSGVTQTPKHLITATGQRVTLRCSPRSGDLSVYWYQQSLDQGLQFLIQYYNGEERAKGNILERFSAQQFPDLHSELNLSSLELGDSALYFCASSVDGGGNTEAFFGQGTRLTVV.

In its sample, this clonotype was seen a few times. This sequence joins TRBV6-5 and TRBJ2-3; D call uncertain. Germline CDR1 and CDR2: MNHEY and SVGAGI. The CDR3 consists of 15 residues. V dropped 0 bases and J dropped 10 bases, with 17 bases sitting between them. The CDR3 protein is CASSYSWQPEIPQYF. The CDR3 nucleotides read TGTGCCAGCAGTTACTCGTGGCAGCCAGAGATACCGCAGTATTTT.

This clonotype was counted at least ten times. This sequence joins TRBV7-9 and TRBJ2-3, with no clear D. The CDR3 has 16 amino acids. Germline V gene lookup returns CDR1 SEHNR and CDR2 FQNEAQ (reference sequence). Between the trimmed V and J ends, which lost 4 bases and 2 bases, there was a span of 16 bases. The CDR3 loop reads CASSSPVGDSTDTQYF. The CDR3 DNA reads as TGTGCCAGCAGCTCCCCGGTGGGTGACTCCACAGATACGCAGTATTTT. Full variable domain (remainder filled in from reference TRBV7-9 and TRBJ2-3): DTGVSQNPRHKITKRGQNVTFRCDPISEHNRLYWYRQTLGQGPEFLTYFQNEAQLEKSRLLSDRFSAERPKGSFSTLEIQRTEQGDSAMYLCASSSPVGDSTDTQYFGPGTRLTVL.

This clonotype was seen at least ten times. The chain combines TRBV7-2 with TRBJ2-2, with D possibly TRBD2 on 6 matching bases. V was clipped by 6 bases and J by 3 bases, with 14 bases between them. The germline V gene has CDR1 SGHTA and CDR2 FQGNSA. This CDR3 has 15 residues. CDR3 nucleotide sequence: TGTGCCAGCAGAGTACTTAGCGGAGACACCGGGGAGCTGTTTTTT. Translation: CASRVLSGDTGELFF.

This clonotype occurred a few times. V is TRBV4-1 and J is TRBJ2-5, with 7 bases lining up with TRBD2. The germline V gene encodes CDR1 MGHRA and CDR2 YSYEKL. This CDR3 has 17 amino acids. After removal of 1 base from V and 5 bases from J, the junction contained 13 bases not matched to a gene. DNA for the CDR3: TGCGCCAGCAGCCAAGGATTCCTGGCCAGGGAGGGGGAGACCCAGTACTTC. Translated, it gives CASSQGFLAREGETQYF.